This T cell receptor (beta chain) stems from a study of regulatory T cells in long-lasting Graves disease. Study at large: The term persistent Graves' disease signified upward of 5 years on antithyroid drugs with positive TSH receptor antibodies.

This sample's time point: persistent/refractory GD, antithyroid drugs over 5 years with positive TRAb. PBMCs were the source of the RNA used for TCR sequencing. Graves' disease diagnosis used American Thyroid Association guidelines. Tubes containing EDTA received 7 to 10 milliliters of drawn peripheral blood. This clonotype was picked up a small number of times. Building the TCR beta libraries relied on iRepertoire HTBI primers, and CDR3 regions underwent Arm-PCR. In the source study's methods: Among the samples, 60 to 75 TRBV and some 15 TRBJ segments were identified. A single record per CDR3 protein comes from TCRdb applying MiXCR to the multiplex PCR reads. The V and J calls here are based on TCRdb, not the publication. Of about 300,000 distinct CDR3 sequences in the sample, roughly a fifth were seen once. The CDR3 is 15 residues long. CDR1 and CDR2 (germline): SGHTA, FQGNSA. Trimming removed 1 base from V and 1 base from J, with 10 bases in between.

The sample here was peripheral blood mononuclear cells (PBMCs), taken when the disease was refractory, from a patient treated with antithyroid drugs. The rearrangement uses TRBV7-2 and TRBJ2-5; possibly TRBD1 for D (5 bases). This sequence originates from a female donor with Graves disease. The DNA for the CDR3 is TGTGCCAGCAGCTTAGTCAGGGTAGCCCAAGAGACCCAGTACTTC. Residues: CASSLVRVAQETQYF.